The 20 T cell receptor beta chains reported below all come from one sample, sequenced in a study of cytomegalovirus exposure and HLA in healthy donors (dated by TCRdb to about 2017). Preparation of the library involved the immunoSEQ multiplex PCR assay. The multiplex PCR relied on a mix of 60 forward primers for TCR Vbeta segments and 13 reverse primers for TCR Jbeta segments. Imported from immuneACCESS, the table was reduced by TCRdb to in-frame sequences with V and J called. These copies leave out some clones; in studies compared against another copy, an unresolved V gene accounts for under half, and the cause of the remainder is not known. This sample holds 210,000 or so clones; around 78% were observed only once. The ten largest account for 0.45% to 0.5% of the sample. The specimen sequenced was PBMCs. These receptors all come from a boy aged 5-17 years in good health and CMV-seronegative.

This clone appeared a single time. The chain joins TRBV6-5 to TRBJ2-7, with TRBD2 matching over 7 bases. CDR3 length: 14 amino acids. V lost 7 bases and J lost 3; bases outside the gene matches: 9. The germline V gene has CDR1 MNHEY and CDR2 SVGAGI. The DNA of the CDR3 is TGTGCCAGCACTAGCGGCAAGGTTCTCTACGAGCAGTACTTC. It is translated as CASTSGKVLYEQYF.

This sequence joins TRBV7-3 and TRBJ2-3; D unresolved. Trimming stripped 5 bases from V and 4 bases from J, with 22 bases between. The germline gives CDR1 SGHTA, CDR2 FQGTGA. The CDR3 length is 17 residues. The CDR3 DNA is TGTGCCAGCAGCCCCCGGGTAGCTATTGGGTGGCCAGATACGCAGTATTTT. Translating gives CASSPRVAIGWPDTQYF.

The chain couples TRBV7-3 to TRBJ1-6; 10 bases are a match to TRBD1. Germline V lookup: CDR1 SGHTA, CDR2 FQGTGA. The V and J ends lost 5 bases and 7 bases, in that order; junction bases with no gene match: 5. The CDR3 contains 15 residues. CDR3 loop: CASSRDRGSNSPLHF. The CDR3 DNA reads TGTGCCAGCAGCCGGGACAGGGGATCCAATTCACCCCTCCACTTT. Full variable domain (remainder filled in from reference TRBV7-3 and TRBJ1-6): GAGVSQTPSNKVTEKGKYVELRCDPISGHTALYWYRQSLGQGPEFLIYFQGTGAADDSGLPNDRFFAVRPEGSVSTLKIQRTERGDSAVYLCASSRDRGSNSPLHFGNGTRLTVT.

The chain joins TRBV5-1 to TRBJ1-2, with TRBD1 as a possible D gene (6 bases). Trimming took off 4 bases at V and 4 bases at J, with 14 bases between the two ends. Germline assignment: CDR1 SGHRS and CDR2 YFSETQ. CDR3 length: 14 residues. The CDR3: CASSGKTGSYGYTF. In nucleotides, the CDR3 is TGCGCCAGCAGCGGAAAAACAGGGAGCTATGGCTACACCTTC.

V gene TRBV7-9 combines with J gene TRBJ1-4; D is possibly TRBD1 (6 bases). The germline V gene has CDR1 SEHNR and CDR2 FQNEAQ (reference sequence). The CDR3 contains 16 residues. Trimming pared 7 bases from V and 3 bases from J, leaving 18 bases between. The CDR3 coding sequence is TGTGCCAGCACCCCAAGGGGGGGCGCGGCTAATGAAAAACTGTTTTTT. Its translation is CASTPRGGAANEKLFF.

The chain recombines TRBV30 with TRBJ1-2; D may be TRBD1 (5 bases). V lost 0 bases and J lost 3, with 17 bases in between. CDR3 length equals 16 residues. CDR1 and CDR2 (germline): GTSNPN, SVGIG (reference sequence). CDR3 residues: CAWSVPVSGGYYGYTF. Here the CDR3 DNA reads TGTGCCTGGAGTGTACCGGTGTCGGGGGGTTACTATGGCTACACCTTC.

The V call is TRBV6-1, the J call TRBJ2-7, with TRBD1 matching 7 bases. V gave up 5 bases and J gave up 1 base; unmatched junction bases: 5. This CDR3 comprises 14 residues. Germline lookup yields CDR1 MNHNS and CDR2 SASEGT. CDR3 region: CASSQRGQSYEQYF. The CDR3 DNA reads TGTGCCAGCAGTCAAAGGGGACAGTCCTACGAGCAGTACTTC.

The chain recombines TRBV15 with TRBJ2-7; D perhaps matches TRBD1 (5 bases). Trimming cost V 0 bases and J 3 bases, with 6 bases left between them. The CDR3 has 13 amino acids. Germline CDR1 is LNHNV and CDR2 is YYDKDF (reference sequence). DNA for the CDR3: TGTGCCACCAGCAGAGATCAGGGCTACGAGCAGTACTTC. This codes for CATSRDQGYEQYF.

This chain joins TRBV5-4 and TRBJ2-5, with 11 nucleotides matching TRBD2. The CDR3 sequence is 15 residues long. Germline CDR1 SGHNT, CDR2 YYREEE (reference sequence). V shed 0 bases, J shed 5 bases, and the junction held 3 bases outside the gene matches. For the CDR3, the DNA is TGTGCCAGCAGCTTGGAACCTAGCGGGAGGGAGACCCAGTACTTC. Protein product: CASSLEPSGRETQYF. The whole variable domain, filled in from reference TRBV5-4 and TRBJ2-5, reads ETGVTQSPTHLIKTRGQQVTLRCSSQSGHNTVSWYQQALGQGPQFIFQYYREEENGRGNFPPRFSGLQFPNYSSELNVNALELDDSALYLCASSLEPSGRETQYFGPGTRLLVL.

As DNA, the CDR3 is TGCAGCGTTGCTCCCGTGGGGGCCTTAACTGAAGCTTTCTTT. Translation: CSVAPVGALTEAFF. This chain joins TRBV29-1 and TRBJ1-1; D is possibly TRBD1 (6 bases). This CDR3 spans 14 amino acids. V was shortened by 4 bases and J by 5 bases, with 17 bases between the two germline ends. Per germline, CDR1 SQVTM and CDR2 ANQGSEA.

V usage is TRBV9 and J usage is TRBJ2-1, with a tentative D call TRBD1 (5 bases). Trimming took 4 bases from V and 4 from J, leaving 15 bases between them. This CDR3 is 15 amino acids long. Germline CDR1 reads SGDLS; CDR2 reads YYNGEE. The CDR3, as DNA: TGTGCCAGCAGCTTAGGGGTAGGGGCTTACAATGAGCAGTTCTTC. Encoded protein: CASSLGVGAYNEQFF.

V usage is TRBV7-8 and J usage is TRBJ2-2, with TRBD2 matching over 13 bases. J was trimmed by 1 base and V by 4 bases; bases with no gene match: 18. Germline CDR1 SGHVS, CDR2 FQNEAQ. The CDR3 runs to 22 residues. CDR3 in DNA: TGTGCCAGCAGCTCGCGCTGGGTCTCCCTCGGGACTAGCGGGGAGAACACCGGGGAGCTGTTTTTT. Its translation: CASSSRWVSLGTSGENTGELFF.

The rearrangement links TRBV6-1 to TRBJ2-7; 7 bases are shared with TRBD2. V shed 1 base, J shed 8 bases, and the junction held 17 bases outside the gene matches. Looked up from germline, CDR1 is MNHNS and CDR2 is SASEGT. This CDR3 region has 17 residues. The DNA of the CDR3 is TGTGCCAGCAGTGAAGTGCTCGCGGGGGTTACCCTACGAAAGCAGTACTTC. This sequence encodes CASSEVLAGVTLRKQYF.

V gene TRBV4-1 combines with J gene TRBJ2-1; D perhaps matches TRBD1 (6 bases). CDR1 and CDR2 from the germline V gene are MGHRA and YSYEKL. V was pared by 1 base and J by 1 base, with 8 bases between. This CDR3 is built from 15 residues. The DNA of the CDR3 is TGCGCCAGCAGCCAAGGGGGGCTTTCCTACAATGAGCAGTTCTTC. Its translation is CASSQGGLSYNEQFF.

For the CDR3, the DNA is TGTGCCAGCAGCTTAGCCGGGACTAGCGGGGCGAAGGCCTACAATGAGCAGTTCTTC. It yields the protein CASSLAGTSGAKAYNEQFF. The chain has TRBV11-1 and TRBJ2-1, with 13 bases fitting TRBD2. Trimming cost V 0 bases and J 2 bases; bases outside gene matches: 7. The CDR3 has 19 amino acids. From germline, CDR1 is SGHAT and CDR2 FQDESV (reference sequence).

CDR3 residues: CDTRQGSYGYTF. CDR3 in DNA: TGTGACACACGCCAGGGCTCCTATGGCTACACCTTC. The chain has TRBV7-9 and TRBJ1-2; D perhaps matches TRBD1 (5 bases). This CDR3 region has 12 residues. Germline values: CDR1 SEHNR, CDR2 FQNEAQ (reference sequence).

This sequence joins TRBV7-8 and TRBJ1-1; no clear D gene. The CDR3 runs 16 residues. Germline-derived CDR1 and CDR2 are SGHVS and FQNEAQ. The germline V and J ends were trimmed by 3 bases and 5 bases, with 19 bases remaining between them. The CDR3 DNA reads TGTGCCAGCAGCTTGGGTACTGGGTTAGGAGGGACTGAAGCTTTCTTT. Translated, it gives CASSLGTGLGGTEAFF.

The CDR3 DNA reads as TGTGCCAGCAGCCAACGACAGGGGGCATGGGAGACCCAGTACTTC. Translated: CASSQRQGAWETQYF. This chain links TRBV7-6 with TRBJ2-5; 10 bases line up with TRBD1. This CDR3 comprises 15 residues. The junction had 8 bases not matched to a gene; V was cut back by 5 bases and J by 5 bases. The germline gives CDR1 SGHVS, CDR2 FNYEAQ. Full variable domain (missing parts from reference TRBV7-6 and TRBJ2-5): GAGVSQSPRYKVTKRGQDVALRCDPISGHVSLYWYRQALGQGPEFLTYFNYEAQQDKSGLPNDRFSAERPEGSISTLTIQRTEQRDSAMYRCASSQRQGAWETQYFGPGTRLLVL.

This clone showed up just a few times. The chain has TRBV5-1 and TRBJ2-7; maybe TRBD2 (6 bases). Germline lookup yields CDR1 SGHRS and CDR2 YFSETQ. Trimming stripped 0 bases from V and 4 bases from J, with 17 bases between. This CDR3 region has 16 residues. In DNA, the CDR3 is TGCGCCAGCAGCTTGGTTTGGGCTAGCGAGACATACGAGCAGTACTTC. This translates into CASSLVWASETYEQYF.

The V gene is TRBV5-1, the J gene TRBJ2-7; D possibly corresponds to TRBD2 (7 bases). V was trimmed by 5 bases and J by 0 bases, leaving 15 bases between them. Germline CDR1 SGHRS, CDR2 YFSETQ. The CDR3 sequence is 15 residues long. The CDR3 DNA reads as TGCGCCAGCAGTCCCGCCGGGGGGCACTCCTACGAGCAGTACTTC. As protein: CASSPAGGHSYEQYF.